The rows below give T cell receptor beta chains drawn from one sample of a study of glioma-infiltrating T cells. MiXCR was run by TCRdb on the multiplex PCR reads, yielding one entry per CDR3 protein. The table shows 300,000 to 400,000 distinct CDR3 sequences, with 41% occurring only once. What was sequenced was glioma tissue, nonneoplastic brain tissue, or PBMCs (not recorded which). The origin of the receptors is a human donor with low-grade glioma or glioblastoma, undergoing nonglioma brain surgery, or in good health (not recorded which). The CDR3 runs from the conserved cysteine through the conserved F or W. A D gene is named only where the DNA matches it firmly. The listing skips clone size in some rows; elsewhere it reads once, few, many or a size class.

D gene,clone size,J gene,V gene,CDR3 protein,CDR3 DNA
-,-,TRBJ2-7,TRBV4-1,CASSPGSHSYEQYF,TGTGCCAGCAGCCCCGGGAGCCACTCCTACGAGCAGTACTTC
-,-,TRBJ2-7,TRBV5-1,CASSLVGSDEQYF,TGCGCCAGCAGCTTGGTCGGCAGCGACGAGCAGTACTTC
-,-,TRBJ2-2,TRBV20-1,CSARRVAVTGELFF,TGCAGTGCTAGACGAGTCGCAGTAACCGGGGAGCTGTTTTTT
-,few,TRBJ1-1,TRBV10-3,CAISDPREGQRDTEAFF,TGTGCCATCAGTGACCCCAGGGAAGGGCAGAGGGACACTGAAGCTTTCTTT
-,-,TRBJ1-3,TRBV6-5,CASRPGHRKGNTIYF,TGTGCCAGCAGGCCGGGACACAGAAAAGGAAACACCATATATTTT
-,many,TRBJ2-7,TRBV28,CASSSGDIYEQYF,TGTGCCAGCAGCTCGGGGGACATCTACGAGCAGTACTTC
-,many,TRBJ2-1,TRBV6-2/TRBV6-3,CASSYSSGAEQFF,TGTGCCAGCAGTTACTCGAGTGGGGCCGAGCAGTTCTTC
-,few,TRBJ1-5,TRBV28,CASSLGHQGYGQPQHF,TGTGCCAGCAGTTTAGGACACCAGGGTTACGGCCAGCCCCAGCATTTT
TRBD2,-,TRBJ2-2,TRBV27,CASKMSGTNTGELFF,TGTGCCAGCAAGATGAGCGGGACGAACACCGGGGAGCTGTTTTTT
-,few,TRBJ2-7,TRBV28,CASSPPSAGEQYF,TGTGCCAGCAGCCCCCCATCGGCGGGCGAGCAGTACTTC
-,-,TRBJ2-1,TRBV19,CASSIGGTNEQFF,TGTGCCAGTAGTATAGGCGGGACCAATGAGCAGTTCTTC
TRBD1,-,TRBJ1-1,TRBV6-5,CASSPRTGSLEAFF,TGTGCCAGCAGCCCAAGGACAGGCTCCCTTGAAGCTTTCTTT
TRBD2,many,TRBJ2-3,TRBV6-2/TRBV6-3,CASSSWTSGIADTQYF,TGTGCCAGCAGTTCCTGGACTAGCGGGATTGCAGATACGCAGTATTTT
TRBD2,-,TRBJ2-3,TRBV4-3,CASSQDTRRLAGADTQYF,TGCGCCAGCAGCCAAGATACCCGGCGACTAGCGGGAGCAGATACGCAGTATTTT
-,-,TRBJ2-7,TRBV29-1,CSVGLGYESEQYF,TGCAGCGTTGGGTTGGGATATGAGAGCGAGCAGTACTTC
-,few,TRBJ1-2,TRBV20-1,CSPLNYGYTF,TGCAGTCCCCTTAACTATGGCTACACCTTC
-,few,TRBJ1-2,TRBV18,CASSPRPLSDYGYTF,TGTGCCAGCTCACCGAGACCCCTATCTGACTATGGCTACACCTTC
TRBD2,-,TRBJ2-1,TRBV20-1,CSAPRLAETNEQFF,TGCAGTGCTCCCAGACTAGCGGAGACCAATGAGCAGTTCTTC
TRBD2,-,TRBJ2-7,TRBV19,CASSMFLAGGPSHEQYF,TGTGCCAGTAGTATGTTTCTAGCGGGAGGGCCTTCCCACGAGCAGTACTTC
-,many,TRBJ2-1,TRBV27,CASSSGVRGANEQFF,TGTGCCAGCAGTTCAGGGGTAAGGGGAGCCAATGAGCAGTTCTTC
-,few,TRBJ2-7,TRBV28,CASSFRRESTYEQYF,TGTGCCAGCAGTTTTAGGCGGGAATCCACCTACGAGCAGTACTTC
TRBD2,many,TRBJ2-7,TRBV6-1,CASKRETSGSYEQYF,TGTGCCAGCAAAAGGGAGACTAGCGGTTCCTACGAGCAGTACTTC
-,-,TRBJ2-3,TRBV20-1,CSAARGVTDTQYF,TGCAGTGCCGCCAGGGGGGTCACAGATACGCAGTATTTT